This entry is about one TCR beta chain. In the same sample, other DNA sequences code for this CDR3. This sample was taken from a study of blood T cell repertoires in COVID-19. Study-wide context: Specimens from acute and convalescent COVID-19 originated in the United States, Italy and Spain. Sources were T cells, B-cell-depleted T cells, or PBMCs; the material itself was cDNA or gDNA.

Original processing notes: Scientists estimated how many nucleated cells there were by amplifying reference gene primers. Some clones are missing from TCRdb's copy, which holds only in-frame ones; the method was immunoSEQ multiplex PCR. V and J calls and clone size follow that table, whereas D and trimming were derived from the DNA. The sample holds 40,000 or so clones, 77% seen once. Source material: peripheral blood. The origin of this receptor is a woman in her 70s with acute or convalescent COVID-19.

The CDR3 loop is CASSEPFLGQNSPLHF. CDR3 nucleotides: TGCGCCAGCAGTGAGCCCTTTTTGGGACAAAATTCACCCCTCCACTTT. The chain couples TRBV10-2 to TRBJ1-6; D is perhaps TRBD1 (6 bases). CDR1 is WSHSY and CDR2 is SAAADI in the germline V gene. V gave up 2 bases and J gave up 7 bases, with 15 bases separating them. The CDR3 sequence is 16 residues long.